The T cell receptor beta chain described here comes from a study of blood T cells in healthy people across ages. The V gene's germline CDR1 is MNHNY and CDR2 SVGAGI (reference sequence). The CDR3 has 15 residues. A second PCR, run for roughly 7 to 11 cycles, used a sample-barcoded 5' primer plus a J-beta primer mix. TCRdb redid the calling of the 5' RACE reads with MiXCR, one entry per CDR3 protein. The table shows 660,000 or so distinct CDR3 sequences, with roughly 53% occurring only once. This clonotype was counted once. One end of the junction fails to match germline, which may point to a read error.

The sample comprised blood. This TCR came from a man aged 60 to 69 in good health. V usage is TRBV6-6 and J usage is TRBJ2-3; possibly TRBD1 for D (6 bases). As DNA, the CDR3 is TGTGCCAGCAGCTACCGAGGGGATCGGACAGATACGCTGTATTTT. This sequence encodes CASSYRGDRTDTLYF.